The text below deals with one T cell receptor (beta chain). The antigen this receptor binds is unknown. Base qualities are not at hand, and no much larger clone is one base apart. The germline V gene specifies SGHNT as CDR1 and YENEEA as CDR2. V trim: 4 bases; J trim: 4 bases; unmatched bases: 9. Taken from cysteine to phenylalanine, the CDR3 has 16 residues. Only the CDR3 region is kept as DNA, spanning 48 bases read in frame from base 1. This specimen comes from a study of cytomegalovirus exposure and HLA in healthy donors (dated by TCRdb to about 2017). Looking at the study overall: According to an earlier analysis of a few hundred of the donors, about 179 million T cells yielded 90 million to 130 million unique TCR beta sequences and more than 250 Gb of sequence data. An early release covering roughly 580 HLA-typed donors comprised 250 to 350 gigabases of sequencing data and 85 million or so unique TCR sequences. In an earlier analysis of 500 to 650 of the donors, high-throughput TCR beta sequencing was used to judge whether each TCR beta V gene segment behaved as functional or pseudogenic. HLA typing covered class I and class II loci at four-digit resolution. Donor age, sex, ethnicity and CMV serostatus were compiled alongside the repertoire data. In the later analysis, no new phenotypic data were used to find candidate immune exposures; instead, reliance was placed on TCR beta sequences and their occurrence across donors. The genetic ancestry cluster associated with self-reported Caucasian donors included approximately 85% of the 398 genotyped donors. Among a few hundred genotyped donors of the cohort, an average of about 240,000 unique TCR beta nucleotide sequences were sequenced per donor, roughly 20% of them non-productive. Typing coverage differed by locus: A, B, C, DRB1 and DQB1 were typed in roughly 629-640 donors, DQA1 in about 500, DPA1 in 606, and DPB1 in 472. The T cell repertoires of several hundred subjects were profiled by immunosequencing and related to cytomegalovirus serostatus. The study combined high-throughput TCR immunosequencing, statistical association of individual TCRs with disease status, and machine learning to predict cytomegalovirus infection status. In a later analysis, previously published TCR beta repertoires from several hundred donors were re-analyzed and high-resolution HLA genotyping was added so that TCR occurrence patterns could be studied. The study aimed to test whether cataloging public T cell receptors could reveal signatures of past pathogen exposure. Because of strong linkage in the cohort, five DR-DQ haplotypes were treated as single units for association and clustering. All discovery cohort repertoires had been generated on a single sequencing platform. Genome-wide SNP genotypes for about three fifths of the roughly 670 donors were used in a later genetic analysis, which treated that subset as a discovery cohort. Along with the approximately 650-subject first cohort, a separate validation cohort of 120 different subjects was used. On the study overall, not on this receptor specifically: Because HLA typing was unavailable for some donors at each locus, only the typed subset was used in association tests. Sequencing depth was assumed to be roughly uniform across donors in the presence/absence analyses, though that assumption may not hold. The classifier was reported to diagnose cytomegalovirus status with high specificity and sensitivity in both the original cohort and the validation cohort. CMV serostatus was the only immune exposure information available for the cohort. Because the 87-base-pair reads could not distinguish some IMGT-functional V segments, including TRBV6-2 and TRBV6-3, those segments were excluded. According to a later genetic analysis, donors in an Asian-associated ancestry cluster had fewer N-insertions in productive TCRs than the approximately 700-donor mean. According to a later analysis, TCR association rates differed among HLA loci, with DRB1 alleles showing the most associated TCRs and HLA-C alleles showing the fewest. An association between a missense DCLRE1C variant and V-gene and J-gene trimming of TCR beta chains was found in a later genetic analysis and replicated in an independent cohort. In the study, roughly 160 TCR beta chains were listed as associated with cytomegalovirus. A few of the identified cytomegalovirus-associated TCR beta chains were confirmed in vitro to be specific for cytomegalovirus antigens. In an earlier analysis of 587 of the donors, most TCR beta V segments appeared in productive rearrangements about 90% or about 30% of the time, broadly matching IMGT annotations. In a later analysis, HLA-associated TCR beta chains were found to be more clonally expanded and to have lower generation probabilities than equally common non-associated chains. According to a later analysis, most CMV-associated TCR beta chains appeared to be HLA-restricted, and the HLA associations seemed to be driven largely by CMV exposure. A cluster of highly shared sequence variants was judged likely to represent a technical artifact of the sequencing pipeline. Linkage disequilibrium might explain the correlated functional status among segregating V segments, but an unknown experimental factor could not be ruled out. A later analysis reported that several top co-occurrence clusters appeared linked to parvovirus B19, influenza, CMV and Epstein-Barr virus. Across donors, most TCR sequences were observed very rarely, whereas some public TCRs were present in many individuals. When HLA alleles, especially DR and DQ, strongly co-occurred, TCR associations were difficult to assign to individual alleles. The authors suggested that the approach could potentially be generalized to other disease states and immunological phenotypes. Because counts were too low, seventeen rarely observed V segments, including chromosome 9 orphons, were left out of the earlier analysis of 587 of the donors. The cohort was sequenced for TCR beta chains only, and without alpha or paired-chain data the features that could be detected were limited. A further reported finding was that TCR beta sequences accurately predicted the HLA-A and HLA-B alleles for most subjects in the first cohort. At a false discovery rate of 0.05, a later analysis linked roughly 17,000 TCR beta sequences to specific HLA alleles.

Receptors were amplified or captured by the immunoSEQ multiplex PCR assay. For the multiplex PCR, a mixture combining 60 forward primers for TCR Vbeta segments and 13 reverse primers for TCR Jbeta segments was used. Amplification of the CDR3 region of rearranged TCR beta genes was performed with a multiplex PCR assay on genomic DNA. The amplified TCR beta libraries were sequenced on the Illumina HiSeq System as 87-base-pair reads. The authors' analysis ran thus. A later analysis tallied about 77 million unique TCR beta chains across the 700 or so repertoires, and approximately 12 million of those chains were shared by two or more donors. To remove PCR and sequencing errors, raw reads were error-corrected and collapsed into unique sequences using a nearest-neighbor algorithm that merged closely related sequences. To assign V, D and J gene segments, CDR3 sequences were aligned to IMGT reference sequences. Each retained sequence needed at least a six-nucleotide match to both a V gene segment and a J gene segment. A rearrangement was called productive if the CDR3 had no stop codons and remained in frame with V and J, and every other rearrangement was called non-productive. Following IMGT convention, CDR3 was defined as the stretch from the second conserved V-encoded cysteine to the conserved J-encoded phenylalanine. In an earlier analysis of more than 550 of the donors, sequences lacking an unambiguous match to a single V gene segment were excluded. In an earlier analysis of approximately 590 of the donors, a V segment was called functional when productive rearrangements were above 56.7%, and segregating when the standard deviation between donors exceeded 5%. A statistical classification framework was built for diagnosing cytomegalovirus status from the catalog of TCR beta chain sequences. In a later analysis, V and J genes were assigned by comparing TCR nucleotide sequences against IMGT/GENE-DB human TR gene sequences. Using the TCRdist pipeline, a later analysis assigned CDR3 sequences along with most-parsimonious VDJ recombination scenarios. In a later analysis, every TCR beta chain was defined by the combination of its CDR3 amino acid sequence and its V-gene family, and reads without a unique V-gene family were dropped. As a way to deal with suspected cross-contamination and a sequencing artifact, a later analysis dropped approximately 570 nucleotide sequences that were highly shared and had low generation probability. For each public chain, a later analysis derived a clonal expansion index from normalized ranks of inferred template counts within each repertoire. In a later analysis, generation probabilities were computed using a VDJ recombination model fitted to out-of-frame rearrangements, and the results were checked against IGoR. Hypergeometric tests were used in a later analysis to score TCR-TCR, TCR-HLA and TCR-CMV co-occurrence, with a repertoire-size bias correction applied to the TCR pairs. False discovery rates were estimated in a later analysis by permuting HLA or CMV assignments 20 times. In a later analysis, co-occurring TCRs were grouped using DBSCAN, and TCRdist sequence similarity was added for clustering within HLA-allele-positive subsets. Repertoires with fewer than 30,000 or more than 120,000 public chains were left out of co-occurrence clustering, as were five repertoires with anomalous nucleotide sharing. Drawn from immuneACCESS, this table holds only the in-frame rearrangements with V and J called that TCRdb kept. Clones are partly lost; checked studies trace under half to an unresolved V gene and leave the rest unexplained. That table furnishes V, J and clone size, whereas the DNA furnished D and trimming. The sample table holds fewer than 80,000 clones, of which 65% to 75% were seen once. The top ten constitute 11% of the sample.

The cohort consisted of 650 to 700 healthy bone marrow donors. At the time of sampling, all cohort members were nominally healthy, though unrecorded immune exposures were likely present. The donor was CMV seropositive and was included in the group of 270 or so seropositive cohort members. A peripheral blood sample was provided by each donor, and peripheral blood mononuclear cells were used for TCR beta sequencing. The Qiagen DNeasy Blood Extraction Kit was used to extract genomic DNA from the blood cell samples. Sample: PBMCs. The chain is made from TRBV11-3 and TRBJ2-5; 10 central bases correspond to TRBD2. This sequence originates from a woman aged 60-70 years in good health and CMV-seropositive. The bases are TGTGCCAGCAGCTATAGTAAGGGACTAGCGATAGAGACCCAGTACTTC. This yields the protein CASSYSKGLAIETQYF.